This T cell receptor (beta chain) was recorded in a study of identical twins. Overall study findings and caveats: Fewer insertions were carried by abundant cord blood beta clonotypes, but none was seen in memory repertoires. Twin-shared out-of-frame alpha sequences showed excess low generation probability.

Template switching added a universal primer site; cDNA carried unique molecular identifiers. TCRdb itself ran the 5' RACE reads through MiXCR, one entry per CDR3 protein. The sample yields about 340,000 distinct CDR3 sequences, approximately 13% seen once. The ends were cut back, 4 bases at V and 2 bases at J, with 18 bases in the middle. Per the germline V gene, CDR1 is MDHEN and CDR2 is SYDVKM. The CDR3 loop spans 17 amino acids. Note on this clonotype: Antigen unknown.

The sample also formed part of further work on yellow fever vaccine responses in identical twins. Per that study: In identical twins, vaccine T cell responses appeared partly shared and partly individual.

This TCR derives from a woman under 30 in good health. This chain uses TRBV28 with TRBJ2-1; no clear D gene. Sequenced material: CD8+ T cells sorted from blood. Here the CDR3 reads CASSSTPTSDAYNEQFF. CDR3 bases: TGTGCCAGCAGTTCAACCCCTACTTCTGACGCCTACAATGAGCAGTTCTTC.